Listed below are T cell receptor beta chains from one sample, sequenced in a study of cytomegalovirus exposure and HLA in healthy donors. Here immunoSEQ multiplex PCR was the method, and the copy in TCRdb shows in-frame clones only, minus some. The table records 100,000 to 150,000 clones, about 83% of them present only once. The sample comprised PBMCs. These receptors all stem from a woman aged 40-49 years in good health and CMV-seropositive. Both conserved end residues are part of each CDR3. D genes are given only for firm matches. Size is omitted from some rows. Given values are once, few, many or a class for expanded clones.

.,TRBJ1-4,TRBD1,TRBV2,17,CASSATGGIGLDEKLFF,TGTGCCAGCAGTGCCACAGGGGGAATTGGTTTGGATGAAAAACTGTTTTTT
.,TRBJ2-7,TRBD2,TRBV28,18,CASSASGGAGAGKYEQYF,TGTGCCAGCAGTGCCTCTGGAGGGGCGGGAGCAGGAAAATACGAGCAGTACTTC
.,TRBJ1-1,.,TRBV5-1,12,CASSLAGSEAFF,TGCGCCAGCAGCTTGGCCGGGTCTGAAGCTTTCTTT
.,TRBJ2-1,TRBD2,TRBV19,14,CASSIGGGNNEQFF,TGTGCCAGTAGTATTGGGGGGGGTAACAATGAGCAGTTCTTC
.,TRBJ2-2,TRBD1,TRBV7-3,15,CASSTSGGEGGELFF,TGTGCCAGCAGCACCTCAGGGGGCGAAGGCGGGGAGCTGTTTTTT
.,TRBJ1-2,.,TRBV30,11,CAWSVGYGYTF,TGTGCCTGGAGTGTCGGGTATGGCTACACCTTC
.,TRBJ1-2,.,TRBV10-3,15,CAISGPPADNYGYTF,TGTGCCATCAGTGGCCCTCCGGCGGATAACTATGGCTACACCTTC
.,TRBJ2-7,TRBD1,TRBV6-1,15,CASRDGTGNGYEQYF,TGTGCCAGCAGGGATGGGACAGGGAACGGCTACGAGCAGTACTTC
.,TRBJ1-5,.,TRBV18,14,CASSQDGGNQPQHF,TGTGCCAGCTCACAGGACGGGGGAAATCAGCCCCAGCATTTT
.,TRBJ1-2,TRBD1,TRBV11-2,13,CASSIGQGYGYTF,TGTGCCAGCAGCATTGGACAGGGCTATGGCTACACCTTC
.,TRBJ1-2,TRBD1,TRBV5-1,14,CASSAGQGDYGYTF,TGCGCCAGCAGCGCCGGTCAGGGGGACTATGGCTACACCTTC
.,TRBJ1-4,.,TRBV7-2,18,CASSFQRALFATNEKLFF,TGTGCCAGCAGCTTCCAGAGGGCCCTTTTTGCAACTAATGAAAAACTGTTTTTT
.,TRBJ1-2,TRBD1,TRBV19,12,CASTDRVYGYTF,TGTGCCAGTACGGACAGGGTCTATGGCTACACCTTC
.,TRBJ2-7,.,TRBV6-6,13,CASSYEEAYEQYF,TGTGCCAGCAGTTACGAGGAGGCCTACGAGCAGTACTTC
.,TRBJ1-3,.,TRBV5-1,14,CASSFESTGNTIYF,TGCGCCAGCAGCTTCGAAAGCACTGGAAACACCATATATTTT
.,TRBJ2-1,.,TRBV5-1,13,CASSQKGGGEQFF,TGCGCCAGCAGCCAAAAAGGAGGCGGGGAGCAGTTCTTC
.,TRBJ2-7,TRBD2,TRBV6-5,15,CASRWGLAASYEQYF,TGTGCCAGCAGATGGGGACTAGCGGCCTCCTACGAGCAGTACTTC
.,TRBJ1-5,.,TRBV11-2,14,CASSLDLSNQPQHF,TGTGCCAGCAGCTTAGATCTTAGCAATCAGCCCCAGCATTTT
.,TRBJ2-2,TRBD2,TRBV29-1,14,CSVELAGRTGELFF,TGCAGCGTTGAACTAGCGGGAAGGACCGGGGAGCTGTTTTTT
.,TRBJ2-3,.,TRBV14,17,CASSHRSGGGVTDTQYF,TGTGCCAGCAGCCATCGAAGCGGAGGAGGGGTTACAGATACGCAGTATTTT
.,TRBJ2-6,TRBD2,TRBV9,18,CASSAGLAGGAGANVLTF,TGTGCCAGCAGCGCCGGACTAGCGGGAGGTGCTGGGGCCAACGTCCTGACTTTC
.,TRBJ1-2,.,TRBV23-1,10,CAPDTLGYTF,TGCGCCCCAGACACGTTGGGCTACACCTTC
.,TRBJ2-5,TRBD2,TRBV7-9,16,CASSPPLAEWGDTQYF,TGTGCCAGCAGCCCCCCCCTAGCGGAGTGGGGAGATACCCAGTACTTC
.,TRBJ1-2,TRBD1,TRBV6-5,13,CASSPTGFYGYTF,TGTGCCAGCTCTCCGACAGGGTTCTATGGCTACACCTTC
.,TRBJ2-1,.,TRBV28,16,CASTYREFRGRNEQFF,TGTGCCAGCACCTACAGGGAATTCAGAGGTAGGAATGAGCAGTTCTTC
.,TRBJ2-1,.,TRBV5-1,14,CASSPGSAVNEQFF,TGCGCCAGCAGCCCCGGTTCTGCCGTGAATGAGCAGTTCTTC
.,TRBJ2-7,.,TRBV28,14,CASSPQGFFSEQYF,TGTGCCAGCAGTCCCCAGGGATTTTTCTCCGAGCAGTACTTC
.,TRBJ2-1,TRBD2,TRBV19,13,CASTLREENEQFF,TGTGCCAGCACCCTGCGGGAGGAAAATGAGCAGTTCTTC
.,TRBJ2-4,.,TRBV27,16,CASSPMDRYYKNIQYF,TGTGCCAGCAGTCCCATGGACAGATATTACAAAAACATTCAGTACTTC
.,TRBJ2-5,TRBD2,TRBV7-8,16,CASSFPAGGSQETQYF,TGTGCCAGCAGCTTCCCCGCGGGGGGAAGCCAAGAGACCCAGTACTTC
.,TRBJ2-1,TRBD1,TRBV28,17,CASSLLKLGTGANEQFF,TGTGCCAGCAGTTTACTAAAATTGGGGACAGGGGCCAATGAGCAGTTCTTC
.,TRBJ2-1,.,TRBV5-5,13,CASSLAIIGEQFF,TGTGCCAGCAGCTTGGCCATAATCGGTGAGCAGTTCTTC
few,TRBJ1-1,TRBD1,TRBV2,14,CASSKDRGLSEAFF,TGTGCCAGCAGTAAGGACAGGGGGCTTTCTGAAGCTTTCTTT
few,TRBJ2-1,.,TRBV5-6,13,CASSLAWAGEQFF,TGTGCCAGCAGCTTGGCCTGGGCGGGGGAGCAGTTCTTC
.,TRBJ1-2,.,TRBV28,13,CASSDGTNYGYTF,TGTGCCAGCAGCGACGGGACTAACTATGGCTACACCTTC
once,TRBJ2-7,TRBD1,TRBV5-6,14,CASSPRTGSYEQYF,TGTGCCAGCAGCCCTCGGACAGGCTCCTACGAGCAGTACTTC
.,TRBJ2-1,.,TRBV19,14,CASTTGQSYNEQFF,TGTGCCAGTACCACCGGACAAAGTTACAATGAGCAGTTCTTC
.,TRBJ2-5,.,TRBV9,15,CASSVAGRAQETQYF,TGTGCCAGCAGCGTAGCGGGCAGGGCCCAAGAGACCCAGTACTTC
.,TRBJ2-7,.,TRBV2,12,CASSREWGEQYF,TGTGCCAGCAGTCGGGAGTGGGGCGAGCAGTACTTC
.,TRBJ1-5,.,TRBV7-6,16,CASSSGRTRNNQPQHF,TGTGCCAGCAGCTCGGGTCGTACGCGGAACAATCAGCCCCAGCATTTT
.,TRBJ1-5,.,TRBV19,13,CASSILGGQPQHF,TGTGCCAGTAGTATTTTAGGGGGACAGCCCCAGCATTTT
.,TRBJ2-7,.,TRBV5-1,13,CASSLYAGIEQYF,TGCGCCAGCAGCTTGTACGCGGGAATCGAGCAGTACTTC
.,TRBJ2-5,TRBD2,TRBV11-2,14,CATKFSGRRETQYF,TGTGCCACAAAATTTAGCGGGAGACGGGAGACCCAGTACTTC
.,TRBJ1-2,.,TRBV6-5,15,CASSYSNAGMMGRTF,TGTGCCAGCAGTTACTCGAATGCAGGGATGATGGGGAGGACCTTC
.,TRBJ2-2,.,TRBV7-6,15,CASSPKLTNTGELFF,TGTGCCAGCAGCCCAAAACTGACGAACACCGGGGAGCTGTTTTTT
.,TRBJ2-3,.,TRBV5-1,15,CASSPDIFLTDTQYF,TGCGCCAGCAGCCCCGACATATTTCTTACAGATACGCAGTATTTT
.,TRBJ1-2,TRBD1,TRBV19,14,CASSIGDSYYGYTF,TGTGCCAGTAGTATAGGGGACAGCTACTATGGCTACACCTTC
.,TRBJ2-5,.,TRBV5-6,13,CASSLVGSETQYF,TGTGCCAGCAGCTTGGTAGGGAGCGAGACCCAGTACTTC
.,TRBJ1-2,TRBD1,TRBV5-1,14,CASRTGTDRYGYTF,TGCGCCAGCAGGACAGGGACGGATCGCTATGGCTACACCTTC
.,TRBJ2-7,TRBD1,TRBV28,15,CASSPPTGGTYEQYF,TGTGCCAGCAGTCCACCGACAGGGGGGACCTACGAGCAGTACTTC
.,TRBJ2-5,TRBD1,TRBV28,15,CASSLDRGRQETQYF,TGTGCCAGCAGTTTAGACAGGGGGCGCCAAGAGACCCAGTACTTC
few,TRBJ2-1,.,TRBV7-9,15,CASSSIRDNLNEQFF,TGTGCCAGCAGCTCAATCCGGGACAACCTAAATGAGCAGTTCTTC
.,TRBJ2-7,.,TRBV27,12,CASSLAGHEQYF,TGTGCCAGCAGTTTAGCTGGGCACGAGCAGTACTTC
.,TRBJ2-1,TRBD2,TRBV7-3,18,CASSFGLAGGGGNNEQFF,TGTGCCAGCAGCTTTGGTCTAGCGGGAGGTGGGGGGAACAATGAGCAGTTCTTC
.,TRBJ1-2,TRBD1,TRBV10-3,11,CAIGGQYGYTF,TGTGCCATCGGGGGACAGTATGGCTACACCTTC
.,TRBJ2-7,.,TRBV5-6,13,CASSLGQVYEQYF,TGTGCCAGCAGCTTGGGACAGGTCTACGAGCAGTACTTC
.,TRBJ2-2,.,TRBV10-3,19,CAIYRRDLNRGLGTGELFF,TGTGCCATCTACAGGAGAGATTTAAACAGGGGACTGGGCACCGGGGAGCTGTTTTTC
once,TRBJ1-2,.,TRBV11-2,14,CASSLGRDVVGYTF,TGTGCCAGCAGCTTAGGGAGGGACGTTGTCGGCTACACCTTC
medium-sized,TRBJ2-1,TRBD2,TRBV27,15,CASSFQRGPYNEQFF,TGTGCCAGCAGTTTTCAGCGGGGACCCTACAATGAGCAGTTCTTC